This T cell receptor beta chain was sequenced in a study of blood T cell repertoires in COVID-19. Overall study: From the United States, Italy and Spain came samples of acute and convalescent COVID-19.

The table came from immunoSEQ multiplex PCR; TCRdb's copy has only in-frame clones and leaves some out. The sample lists a few hundred thousand clones; approximately 85% were seen once. Participants were aged about 18 to 89 years from around 26 US areas. Participants had their cohort set by participant-reported clinical history. V was trimmed by 4 bases and J by 5 bases, leaving 12 bases between them. CDR3 length: 15 amino acids. The germline V gene encodes CDR1 LGHNA and CDR2 YSLEER. This clonotype was sampled from a man between 25 and 39 years old who had recovered from COVID-19. The rearrangement uses TRBV4-3 and TRBJ1-6; D gene ambiguous. Sequenced: PBMCs or T cells enriched from blood (not recorded which). In DNA, the CDR3 is TGCGCCAGCAGCCCCTGGGAGGGCAATAATTCACCCCTCCACTTT. This codes for CASSPWEGNNSPLHF.